This T cell receptor (beta chain) emerged from a study of vaccination effects on CD4 cells after COVID-19. Overall study: Two-dose vaccination with either BNT162b2 or mRNA-1273 was given to the participants.

The table came from immunoSEQ multiplex PCR; TCRdb's copy has only in-frame clones and leaves some out. The sample consists of roughly 75,000 clones, 65% to 85% of them appearing once. Comment on this clone: Its specificity is not known.

ViraFEST expansion of antigen-specific CD4+ T cells with viral peptide pools preceded sequencing. Following an approximately ten-day culture, CD4+ T cells were purified. Previously uninfected by SARS-CoV-2, the vaccine recipients also showed negative nucleocapsid antibodies. There are 15 residues in the CDR3. Germline assignment: CDR1 MDHEN and CDR2 SYDVKM. The germline V and J ends were trimmed by 7 bases and 4 bases, with 17 bases remaining between them. The V call is TRBV28, the J call TRBJ2-1; perhaps TRBD1 as D (6 bases). The input for sequencing was CD4+ T cells from PBMCs cultured with HCoV-OC43 spike peptides, taken before COVID-19 vaccination. Stated subset: HCoV-OC43 spike overlapping peptide pool stimulation. The sequence derives from a human donor who received a COVID-19 vaccine. CDR3 in amino acids: CASIFSRGLYNEQFF. The CDR3 nucleotides are TGTGCCAGCATCTTCTCCAGGGGCTTATACAATGAGCAGTTCTTC.